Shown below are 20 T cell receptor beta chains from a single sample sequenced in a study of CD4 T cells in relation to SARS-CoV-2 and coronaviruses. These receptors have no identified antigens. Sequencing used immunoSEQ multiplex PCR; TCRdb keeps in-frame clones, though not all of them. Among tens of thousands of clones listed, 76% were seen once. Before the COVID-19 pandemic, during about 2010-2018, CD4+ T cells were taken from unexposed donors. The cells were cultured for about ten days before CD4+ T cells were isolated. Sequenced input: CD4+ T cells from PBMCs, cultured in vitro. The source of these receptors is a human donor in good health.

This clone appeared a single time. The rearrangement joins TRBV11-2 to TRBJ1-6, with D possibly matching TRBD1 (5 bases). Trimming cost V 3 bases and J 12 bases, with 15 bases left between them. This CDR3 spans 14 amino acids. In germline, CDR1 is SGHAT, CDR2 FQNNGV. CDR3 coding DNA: TGTGCCAGCAGCTTTGGGACTGTCGCTAGACCCCTCCACTTT. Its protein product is CASSFGTVARPLHF.

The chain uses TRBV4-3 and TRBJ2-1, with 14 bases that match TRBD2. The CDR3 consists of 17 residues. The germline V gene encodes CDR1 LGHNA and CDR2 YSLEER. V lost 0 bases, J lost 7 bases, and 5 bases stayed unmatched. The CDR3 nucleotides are TGCGCCAGCAGCCAAGATCTGCGGACTAGCGGGAGGAATGAGCAGTTCTTC. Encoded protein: CASSQDLRTSGRNEQFF.

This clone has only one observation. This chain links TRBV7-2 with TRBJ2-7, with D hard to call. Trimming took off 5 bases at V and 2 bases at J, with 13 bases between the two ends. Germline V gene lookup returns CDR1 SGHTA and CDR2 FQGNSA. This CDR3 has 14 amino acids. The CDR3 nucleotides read TGTGCCAGCAGCCCCCTTGACGGACCCTACGAGCAGTACTTC. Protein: CASSPLDGPYEQYF. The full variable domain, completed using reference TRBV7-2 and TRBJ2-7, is GAGVSQSPSNKVTEKGKDVELRCDPISGHTALYWYRQSLGQGLEFLIYFQGNSAPDKSGLPSDRFSAERTGGSVSTLTIQRTQQEDSAVYLCASSPLDGPYEQYFGPGTRLTVT.

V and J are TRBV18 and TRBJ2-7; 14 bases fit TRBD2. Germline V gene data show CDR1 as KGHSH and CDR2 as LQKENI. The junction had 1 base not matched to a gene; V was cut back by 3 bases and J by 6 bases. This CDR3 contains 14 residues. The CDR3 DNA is TGTGCCAGCTCACCGGGACTAGCGGGAGTCGAGCAGTACTTC. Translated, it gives CASSPGLAGVEQYF.

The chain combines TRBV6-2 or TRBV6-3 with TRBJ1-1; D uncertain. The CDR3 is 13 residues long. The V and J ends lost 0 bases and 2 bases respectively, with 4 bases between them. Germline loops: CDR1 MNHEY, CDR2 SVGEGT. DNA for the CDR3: TGTGCCAGCAGTTACTCGACAAACACTGAAGCTTTCTTT. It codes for CASSYSTNTEAFF.

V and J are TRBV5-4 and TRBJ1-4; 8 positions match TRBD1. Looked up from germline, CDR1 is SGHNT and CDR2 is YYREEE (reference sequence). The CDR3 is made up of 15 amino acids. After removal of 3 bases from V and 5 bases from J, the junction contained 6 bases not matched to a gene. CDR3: CASSSTGGQNEKLFF. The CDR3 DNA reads TGTGCCAGCAGCTCAACAGGGGGTCAAAATGAAAAACTGTTTTTT.

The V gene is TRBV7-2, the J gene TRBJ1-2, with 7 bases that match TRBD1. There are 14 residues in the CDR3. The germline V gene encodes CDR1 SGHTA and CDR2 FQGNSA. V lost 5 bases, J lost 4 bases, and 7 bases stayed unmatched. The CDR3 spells CASSQDRAAYGYTF. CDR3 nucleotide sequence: TGTGCCAGCAGCCAAGACAGGGCGGCCTATGGCTACACCTTC.

CDR3: CASSDPQGYGYTF. CDR3 nucleotide sequence: TGTGCCAGTAGTGACCCACAGGGCTATGGCTACACCTTC. The chain is built from TRBV19 and TRBJ1-2, with D possibly TRBD1 on 6 matching bases. Germline V gene data show CDR1 as LNHDA and CDR2 as SQIVND (reference sequence). CDR3 length: 13 amino acids. V lost 5 bases, J lost 4 bases, and 11 bases lay in between.

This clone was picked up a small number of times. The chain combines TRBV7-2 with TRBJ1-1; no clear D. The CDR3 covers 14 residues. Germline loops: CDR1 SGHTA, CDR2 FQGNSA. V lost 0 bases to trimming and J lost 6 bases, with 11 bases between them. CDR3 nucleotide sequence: TGTGCCAGCAGCTTAGCCTTCGTGGCGGCTGAAGCTTTCTTT. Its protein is CASSLAFVAAEAFF. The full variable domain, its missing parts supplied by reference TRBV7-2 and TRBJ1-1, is GAGVSQSPSNKVTEKGKDVELRCDPISGHTALYWYRQSLGQGLEFLIYFQGNSAPDKSGLPSDRFSAERTGGSVSTLTIQRTQQEDSAVYLCASSLAFVAAEAFFGQGTRLTVV.

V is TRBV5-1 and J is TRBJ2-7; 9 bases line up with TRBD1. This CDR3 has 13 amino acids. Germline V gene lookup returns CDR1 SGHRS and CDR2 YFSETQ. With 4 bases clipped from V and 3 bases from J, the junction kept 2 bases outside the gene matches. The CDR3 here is CASSGDRDYEQYF. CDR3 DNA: TGCGCCAGCAGCGGGGACAGGGACTACGAGCAGTACTTC.

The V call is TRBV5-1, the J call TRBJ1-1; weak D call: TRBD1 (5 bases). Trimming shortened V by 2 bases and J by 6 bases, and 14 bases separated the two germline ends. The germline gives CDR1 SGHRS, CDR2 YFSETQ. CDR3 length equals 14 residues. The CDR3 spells CASSFQGGGAEAFF. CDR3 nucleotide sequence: TGCGCCAGCAGCTTCCAGGGTGGAGGCGCTGAAGCTTTCTTT.

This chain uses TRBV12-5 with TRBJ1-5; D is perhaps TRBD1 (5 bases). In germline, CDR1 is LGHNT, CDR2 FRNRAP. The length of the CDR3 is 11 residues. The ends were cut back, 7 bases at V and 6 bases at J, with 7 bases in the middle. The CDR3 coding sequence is TGTGCTAGTGCTAGGGGTCAGCCCCAGCATTTT. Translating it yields CASARGQPQHF.

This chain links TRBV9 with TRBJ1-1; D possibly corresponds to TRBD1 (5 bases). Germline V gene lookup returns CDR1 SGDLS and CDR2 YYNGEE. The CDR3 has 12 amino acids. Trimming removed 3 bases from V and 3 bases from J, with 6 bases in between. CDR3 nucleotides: TGTGCCAGCAGCGCAGGGTACACTGAAGCTTTCTTT. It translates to CASSAGYTEAFF.

The CDR3 spells CASTPGTGGPPGNEQFF. CDR3 nucleotides: TGTGCCAGCACCCCAGGAACGGGGGGACCCCCGGGGAATGAGCAGTTCTTC. This sequence joins TRBV7-6 and TRBJ2-1; TRBD2 agrees at 7 bases. Trimming took 7 bases from V and 7 from J; bases not matched to a gene: 19. Germline CDR1 SGHVS, CDR2 FNYEAQ. The CDR3 length is 17 residues.

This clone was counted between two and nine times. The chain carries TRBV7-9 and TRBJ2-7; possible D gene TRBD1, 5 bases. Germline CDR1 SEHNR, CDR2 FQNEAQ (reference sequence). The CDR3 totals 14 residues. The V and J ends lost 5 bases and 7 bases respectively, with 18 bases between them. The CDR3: CASSLGQGEWEQYF. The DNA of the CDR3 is TGTGCCAGCAGCCTGGGGCAGGGTGAGTGGGAGCAGTACTTC.

The CDR3: CASSSAGGSYEQYF. CDR3 sequence (DNA): TGTGCCAGCAGCTCAGCGGGGGGGTCCTACGAGCAGTACTTC. V is TRBV5-4 and J is TRBJ2-7, with TRBD2 matching 10 bases. Trimming took 3 bases from V and 1 from J; bases not matched to a gene: 1. Germline loops: CDR1 SGHNT, CDR2 YYREEE (reference sequence). The CDR3 runs to 14 residues.

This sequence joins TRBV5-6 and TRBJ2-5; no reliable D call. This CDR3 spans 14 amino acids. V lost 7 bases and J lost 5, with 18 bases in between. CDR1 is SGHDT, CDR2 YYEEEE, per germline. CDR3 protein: CASGKGIPSETQYF. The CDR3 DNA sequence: TGTGCCAGCGGTAAGGGAATACCTTCGGAGACCCAGTACTTC. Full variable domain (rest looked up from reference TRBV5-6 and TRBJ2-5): DAGVTQSPTHLIKTRGQQVTLRCSPKSGHDTVSWYQQALGQGPQFIFQYYEEEERQRGNFPDRFSGHQFPNYSSELNVNALLLGDSALYLCASGKGIPSETQYFGPGTRLLVL.

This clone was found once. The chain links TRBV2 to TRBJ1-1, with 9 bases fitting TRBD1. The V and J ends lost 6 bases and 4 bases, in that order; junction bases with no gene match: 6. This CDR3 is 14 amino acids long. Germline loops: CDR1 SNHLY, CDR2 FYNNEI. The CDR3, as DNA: TGTGCCAGCAGCGACAGGGGGTTTGTCACTGAAGCTTTCTTT. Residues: CASSDRGFVTEAFF.

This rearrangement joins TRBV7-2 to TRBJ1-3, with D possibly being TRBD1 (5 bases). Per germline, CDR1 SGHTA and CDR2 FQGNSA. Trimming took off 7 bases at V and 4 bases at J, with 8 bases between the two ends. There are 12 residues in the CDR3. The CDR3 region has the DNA TGTGCCAGCATGGGGCCGGGAAACACCATATATTTT. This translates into CASMGPGNTIYF.

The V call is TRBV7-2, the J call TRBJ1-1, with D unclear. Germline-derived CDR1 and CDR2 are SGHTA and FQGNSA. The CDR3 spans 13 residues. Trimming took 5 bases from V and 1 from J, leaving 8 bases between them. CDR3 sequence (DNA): TGTGCCAGCAGCCCCTACCGGAACACTGAAGCTTTCTTT. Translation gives CASSPYRNTEAFF.